This entry describes one T cell receptor beta chain. Antigen specificity is unknown. Ligated cDNA underwent four rounds of PCR with nested alpha and beta constant region primers and SP2. Alpha and beta constant region primers primed reverse transcription for blood and skin samples. A single record per CDR3 protein comes from TCRdb applying MiXCR to the UMI-ligation and nested PCR reads. The data contain some 40,000 distinct CDR3 sequences, 8% to 13% of them singletons. As to treatment: skin biopsy from PPD injection site in Mantoux-positive individual. A UMI-containing oligonucleotide was joined by 3' ligation to the TCR cDNA template. The record originates from a study of naive and memory T cell subsets. Whole-study findings and limits: Delayed type IV hypersensitivity infiltration was taken to explain higher tuberculin-site TCR counts.

The sequenced sample was skin, obtained from a tuberculin skin test site. The receptor comes from an adult in good health.

The CDR3 region is CASSPSGQGGGYTF. The CDR3 DNA sequence: TGTGCCAGCTCACCGTCGGGACAGGGCGGTGGCTACACCTTC. The V and J genes are TRBV18 and TRBJ1-2; 9 nucleotides line up with TRBD1. Per the germline V gene, CDR1 is KGHSH and CDR2 is LQKENI. The CDR3 totals 14 residues. J was trimmed by 7 bases and V by 3 bases; bases with no gene match: 6.